One sample yielded the 13 T cell receptor beta chains listed below, sequenced in a study of T-cell reconstitution after alpha-beta-depleted transplantation in children. A TCRbeta library incorporating unique molecular identifiers was prepared. TCRdb reanalysed the PCR reads using MiXCR and keeps one entry per CDR3 protein. This sample has hundreds of thousands of distinct CDR3 sequences, with around 13% found just once. Sequencing used PBMCs, mostly from graft donor cells, obtained 360 days after TCRalphabeta/CD19-depleted stem cell transplant. The receptors shown here come from a male patient younger than 18 who had a stem cell transplant for acute myeloid leukemia, so the T cells may come from the graft donor.

Details on this clonotype: At one end the junction does not follow the germline gene, possibly because of a read error. This sequence joins TRBV7-8 and TRBJ1-2; D is unresolved. This CDR3 comprises 12 residues. Germline V CDR1 and CDR2: SGHVS, FQNEAQ. The CDR3: CASSFPDGPHFF. CDR3 nucleotide sequence: TGTGCCAGCAGCTTCCCAGATGGGCCTCACTTCTTC.

The V gene is TRBV10-3, the J gene TRBJ2-1; no firm D call. The ends were cut back, 7 bases at V and 5 bases at J, with 9 bases in the middle. The CDR3 spans 12 residues. In germline, CDR1 is ENHRY, CDR2 SYGVKD. CDR3 sequence reads: CAIINPDNEQFF. The CDR3 DNA is TGTGCCATCATTAATCCGGACAATGAGCAGTTCTTC.

This clonotype was seen a handful of times. The chain joins TRBV4-2 to TRBJ2-3; no clear D. This CDR3 region has 16 residues. From germline, CDR1 is LGHNA and CDR2 YNFKEQ. V was cut by 1 base and J by 0 bases, with 11 bases left in between. This CDR3 is CASSQGNPASTDTQYF. Here the CDR3 DNA reads TGTGCCAGCAGCCAAGGGAACCCGGCTAGCACAGATACGCAGTATTTT.

This clonotype occurred a few times. The chain joins TRBV15 to TRBJ2-3; TRBD2 matches at 8 bases. V trimming: 8 bases; J trimming: 2 bases; junction bases outside the gene matches: 9. The CDR3 is 15 residues long. The germline gives CDR1 LNHNV, CDR2 YYDKDF (reference sequence). The DNA for the CDR3 is TGTGCCACCGACACAACTAGCGGAACCACAGATACGCAGTATTTT. Its protein is CATDTTSGTTDTQYF.

In its sample, this clonotype was seen many times. J is TRBJ1-5 and V is TRBV28; D not certain. The germline CDR1 and CDR2 sequences are MDHEN and SYDVKM. This CDR3 has 14 amino acids. Trimming pared 3 bases from V and 3 bases from J, leaving 9 bases between. The CDR3 spells CASSLGGTNQPQHF. The CDR3 DNA reads TGTGCCAGCAGTTTGGGCGGTACCAATCAGCCCCAGCATTTT.

The chain couples TRBV4-2 to TRBJ2-3, with TRBD1 matching 9 bases. From germline, CDR1 is LGHNA and CDR2 YNFKEQ. This CDR3 contains 17 residues. V lost 5 bases to trimming and J lost 3 bases; unmatched junction nucleotides: 12. CDR3 region: CASSSPPGQGTTDTQYF. DNA of the CDR3: TGTGCCAGCAGCTCTCCCCCGGGACAGGGAACGACAGATACGCAGTATTTT.

This clonotype was observed a handful of times. This rearrangement joins TRBV7-3 to TRBJ2-2, with 9 nucleotides matching TRBD2. This CDR3 contains 17 residues. CDR1 is SGHTA, CDR2 FQGTGA, per germline. Losses at the gene ends were 2 bases for V and 1 base for J; bases not matched to a gene: 5. In DNA form, the CDR3 reads TGTGCCAGCAGCTTAGGTAGCGGGAGTTGGAACACCGGGGAGCTGTTTTTT. Translating it yields CASSLGSGSWNTGELFF.

The V gene is TRBV7-2, the J gene TRBJ2-7; D is undetermined. Trimming took 5 bases from V and 6 from J, leaving 14 bases between them. CDR3 length: 13 residues. Germline V gene data show CDR1 as SGHTA and CDR2 as FQGNSA. CDR3 bases: TGTGCCAGCAGCCCCTTAGGATTCTCCGAGCAGTACTTC. Translating it yields CASSPLGFSEQYF.

This clonotype was counted at least ten times. The CDR3 DNA follows: TGCAGTGCCACGGCCATTCAACAAAATCAGCCCCAGCATTTT. It yields the protein CSATAIQQNQPQHF. The chain employs TRBV20-1 and TRBJ1-5; D call uncertain. The V end lost 6 bases, the J end lost 4 bases, and 16 bases lay between the germline ends. Germline V CDR1 and CDR2: DFQATT, SNEGSKA (reference sequence). The CDR3 has 14 amino acids.

This clonotype was seen at least ten times. DNA of the CDR3: TGTGCCACCAGCAGACGGGCTAGCGGCAGCAATGAGCAGTTCTTC. Residues: CATSRRASGSNEQFF. The chain links TRBV15 to TRBJ2-1; TRBD2 aligns across 7 bases. V gave up 2 bases and J gave up 6 bases; unmatched junction bases: 7. The CDR3 is 15 amino acids. In germline, CDR1 is LNHNV, CDR2 YYDKDF (reference sequence).

The rearrangement links TRBV24-1 to TRBJ2-5, with 8 bases lining up with TRBD2. The CDR3 runs 16 residues. Losses at the gene ends were 4 bases for V and 7 bases for J; bases not matched to a gene: 13. Germline CDR1 reads KGHDR; CDR2 reads SFDVKD. CDR3 amino acids: CATSEASGRRIVTQYF. CDR3 coding DNA: TGTGCCACCAGTGAGGCTAGCGGGCGCCGCATTGTGACCCAGTACTTC.

The chain couples TRBV2 to TRBJ2-3; TRBD2 agrees at 8 bases. Germline V gives CDR1 SNHLY, CDR2 FYNNEI. The CDR3 is 15 residues long. Germline trimming cut 6 bases from V and 3 bases from J; bases unmatched to any gene: 8. The CDR3 coding sequence is TGTGCCAGCAGCGATATAGCGGGAAGGACAGATACGCAGTATTTT. This sequence encodes CASSDIAGRTDTQYF. Looking up the rest from reference TRBV2 and TRBJ2-3 gives the full variable domain: EPEVTQTPSHQVTQMGQEVILRCVPISNHLYFYWYRQILGQKVEFLVSFYNNEISEKSEIFDDQFSVERPDGSNFTLKIRSTKLEDSAMYFCASSDIAGRTDTQYFGPGTRLTVL.

This clonotype occurred a few times. This chain links TRBV9 with TRBJ2-1; 9 nucleotides agree with TRBD2. Unmatched junction bases numbered 2, after V lost 1 base and J lost 0 bases. Germline V gene sequence: CDR1 SGDLS, CDR2 YYNGEE. The CDR3 has 16 amino acids. The CDR3 DNA follows: TGTGCCAGCAGCGTAAGCGGGAGGACCTCCTACAATGAGCAGTTCTTC. It yields the protein CASSVSGRTSYNEQFF.